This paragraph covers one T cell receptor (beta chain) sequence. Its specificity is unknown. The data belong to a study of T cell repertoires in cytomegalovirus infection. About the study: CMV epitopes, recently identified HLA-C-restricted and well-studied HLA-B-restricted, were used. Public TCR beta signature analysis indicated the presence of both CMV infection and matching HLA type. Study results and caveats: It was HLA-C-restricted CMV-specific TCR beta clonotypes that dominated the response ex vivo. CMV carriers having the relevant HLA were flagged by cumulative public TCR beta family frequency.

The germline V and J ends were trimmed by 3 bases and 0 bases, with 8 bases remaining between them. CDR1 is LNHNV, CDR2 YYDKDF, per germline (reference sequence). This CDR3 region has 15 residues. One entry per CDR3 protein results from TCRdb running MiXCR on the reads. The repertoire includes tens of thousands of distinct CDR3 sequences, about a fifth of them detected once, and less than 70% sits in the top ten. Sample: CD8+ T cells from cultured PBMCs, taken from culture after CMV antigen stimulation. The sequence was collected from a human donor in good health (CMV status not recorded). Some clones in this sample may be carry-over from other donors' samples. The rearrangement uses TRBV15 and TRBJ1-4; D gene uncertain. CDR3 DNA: TGTGCCACCAGCAGGGAGGGAGCAACTAATGAAAAACTGTTTTTT. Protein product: CATSREGATNEKLFF.